These 29 T cell receptor beta chains were all obtained from the same sample, sequenced in a study of T cell repertoires in cytomegalovirus infection. Their antigen targets remain unknown. A single record per CDR3 protein comes from TCRdb applying MiXCR to the reads. The sample holds more than 40,000 distinct CDR3 sequences, 20% to 25% seen once. The sequenced sample was CD8+ T cells from cultured PBMCs, obtained from culture after CMV antigen stimulation. The receptors were gathered from a human donor in good health (CMV status not recorded). Some clones in this sample may be carry-over from other donors' samples.

This clonotype was seen only a few times. The chain links TRBV2 to TRBJ2-1; D ambiguous. The CDR3 has 12 residues. The V and J ends lost 1 base and 6 bases respectively, with 4 bases between them. Germline lookup yields CDR1 SNHLY and CDR2 FYNNEI. CDR3 residues: CASSEETNEQFF. DNA of the CDR3: TGTGCCAGCAGTGAAGAGACCAATGAGCAGTTCTTC.

This sequence joins TRBV4-3 and TRBJ1-1; 8 positions agree with TRBD1. Per germline, CDR1 LGHNA and CDR2 YSLEER. V shed 3 bases and J 1 base; nucleotides not matched to a gene: 4. The CDR3 is made up of 15 amino acids. CDR3 protein: CASSQAGGENTEAFF. The CDR3, as DNA: TGCGCCAGCAGCCAGGCAGGGGGCGAGAACACTGAAGCTTTCTTT.

Ten or more counts support this clonotype. The DNA for the CDR3 is TGTGCCAGCAGTCCGACTAGCGGGAGGAACGAGCAGTACTTC. Translation gives CASSPTSGRNEQYF. The chain combines TRBV27 with TRBJ2-7; TRBD2 agrees at 13 bases. J lost 5 bases, V lost 5 bases, and 3 bases had no gene match. The CDR3 is 14 amino acids. The V gene's germline CDR1 is MNHEY and CDR2 SMNVEV (reference sequence).

The genes are TRBV6-2 or TRBV6-3 and TRBJ2-2, with TRBD1 matching 7 bases. J gave up 8 bases and V 6 bases, and 12 bases lay outside the gene matches. Germline V gene sequence: CDR1 MNHEY, CDR2 SVGEGT. The CDR3 extends over 15 amino acids. CDR3 protein: CASRFAWTGTGELFF. In nucleotides, the CDR3 is TGTGCCAGCAGATTTGCGTGGACAGGAACAGGGGAGCTGTTTTTT.

Ten or more counts support this clonotype. The V and J genes are TRBV6-2 or TRBV6-3 and TRBJ1-1, with D possibly matching TRBD1 (6 bases). Germline CDR1 is MNHEY and CDR2 is SVGEGT. Trimming pared 4 bases from V and 4 bases from J, leaving 10 bases between. CDR3 length: 13 amino acids. CDR3 bases: TGTGCCAGCAGTTTGGAGGGGGTCACTGAAGCTTTCTTT. Encoded protein: CASSLEGVTEAFF.

This clonotype appeared a few times. The chain joins TRBV11-2 to TRBJ2-6; D is ambiguous. Trimming removed 9 bases from V and 4 bases from J, with 10 bases in between. Germline CDR1 and CDR2: SGHAT and FQNNGV. CDR3 length: 13 amino acids. The CDR3 is CASRPGGANVLTF. The CDR3 region has the DNA TGTGCCAGTAGGCCCGGGGGGGCCAACGTCCTGACTTTC.

In this sample, this clonotype is medium-sized (0.01 to 0.1%). J is TRBJ2-2 and V is TRBV12-3 or TRBV12-4; D is possibly TRBD2 (6 bases). The CDR3 runs 12 residues. Trimming took off 8 bases at V and 5 bases at J, with 9 bases between the two ends. CDR3 nucleotides: TGTGCCAGCTCGGGGGAGACCGGGGAGCTGTTTTTT. This gives the protein CASSGETGELFF.

The table lists this clonotype with many counts. The chain links TRBV10-3 to TRBJ1-1, with a possible D match to TRBD1 (5 bases). Germline V gene sequence: CDR1 ENHRY, CDR2 SYGVKD. The CDR3 spans 15 residues. V lost 5 bases, J lost 1 base, and 14 bases lay in between. CDR3 nucleotides: TGTGCCATCAGTCGAGAGGAGGGGCGGAACACTGAAGCTTTCTTT. Its translation is CAISREEGRNTEAFF.

This clonotype came up a few times. This chain uses TRBV9 with TRBJ1-2, with 7 bases aligning to TRBD1. This CDR3 has 16 amino acids. CDR1 and CDR2 from the germline V gene are SGDLS and YYNGEE. Trimming removed 4 bases from V and 8 bases from J; junction bases left unmatched: 17. Written as DNA, the CDR3 is TGTGCCAGCAGCCCGCCGACAGGGTTTCTATCGGAAGGCTACACCTTC. It codes for CASSPPTGFLSEGYTF. The entire variable domain, with the rest obtained from reference TRBV9 and TRBJ1-2, is as follows: DSGVTQTPKHLITATGQRVTLRCSPRSGDLSVYWYQQSLDQGLQFLIQYYNGEERAKGNILERFSAQQFPDLHSELNLSSLELGDSALYFCASSPPTGFLSEGYTFGSGTRLTVV.

This clonotype was observed at least ten times. The chain couples TRBV5-4 to TRBJ2-2, with D unresolved. Trimming shortened V by 0 bases and J by 7 bases, and 10 bases separated the two germline ends. The CDR3 extends over 14 amino acids. CDR1 is SGHNT and CDR2 is YYREEE in the germline V gene (reference sequence). The CDR3 sequence is CASSLERSGGELFF. The DNA of the CDR3 is TGTGCCAGCAGCTTGGAGCGATCGGGCGGGGAGCTGTTTTTT. The variable domain in full, with the rest retrieved from reference TRBV5-4 and TRBJ2-2, is ETGVTQSPTHLIKTRGQQVTLRCSSQSGHNTVSWYQQALGQGPQFIFQYYREEENGRGNFPPRFSGLQFPNYSSELNVNALELDDSALYLCASSLERSGGELFFGEGSRLTVL.

The rearrangement joins TRBV19 to TRBJ1-2; D is unclear. V was pared by 7 bases and J by 6 bases, with 12 bases between. CDR1 is LNHDA, CDR2 SQIVND, per germline (reference sequence). The CDR3 spans 12 residues. In DNA, the CDR3 is TGTGCCAGTATTGGAGGACGGAATGGCTACACCTTC. It specifies CASIGGRNGYTF.

The chain couples TRBV7-9 to TRBJ2-1; D unresolved. V shed 1 base and J shed 10 bases, with 5 bases lying between them. This CDR3 has 11 amino acids. Germline CDR1 and CDR2: SEHNR and FQNEAQ (reference sequence). CDR3 region: CASSLEWEQFF. CDR3 bases: TGTGCCAGCAGCTTAGAGTGGGAGCAGTTCTTC.

This chain connects TRBV24-1 to TRBJ2-5, with unresolved D. CDR3 length: 12 amino acids. Per the germline V gene, CDR1 is KGHDR and CDR2 is SFDVKD. The V gene lost 8 bases and the J gene lost 12 bases, with 18 bases spanning the gap. The CDR3 reads CATKVVAEREYF. The CDR3 DNA reads TGTGCCACCAAAGTGGTGGCCGAAAGAGAGTACTTC.

This clonotype was counted a few times. This CDR3 is CARSRLGGETTDTQYF. The CDR3 bases are TGTGCCAGAAGCCGTTTAGGGGGTGAGACCACAGATACGCAGTATTTT. This sequence joins TRBV7-9 and TRBJ2-3; possible D gene TRBD1, 6 bases. Germline assignment: CDR1 SEHNR and CDR2 FQNEAQ (reference sequence). V was cut by 9 bases and J by 2 bases, with 21 bases left in between. This CDR3 comprises 16 residues. The whole variable domain, remainder taken from reference TRBV7-9 and TRBJ2-3, is DTGVSQNPRHKITKRGQNVTFRCDPISEHNRLYWYRQTLGQGPEFLTYFQNEAQLEKSRLLSDRFSAERPKGSFSTLEIQRTEQGDSAMYLCARSRLGGETTDTQYFGPGTRLTVL.

The genes are TRBV6-1 and TRBJ2-1; perhaps D is TRBD1 or TRBD2 (5 bases each). The CDR3 loop spans 15 amino acids. The ends were cut back, 5 bases at V and 9 bases at J, with 20 bases in the middle. The germline CDR1 and CDR2 sequences are MNHNS and SASEGT. CDR3 nucleotides: TGTGCCAGCAGTCCCGGGACCAGTACCAAGGTTGAGCAGTTCTTC. This sequence encodes CASSPGTSTKVEQFF.

The rearrangement joins TRBV27 to TRBJ2-7; D possibly matches TRBD1 or TRBD2 (5 bases each). CDR3 length: 14 residues. Germline V gives CDR1 MNHEY, CDR2 SMNVEV (reference sequence). Trimming took off 5 bases at V and 2 bases at J, with 13 bases between the two ends. DNA for the CDR3: TGTGCCAGCAGTAACACCGGGGCTACCTACGAGCAGTACTTC. The encoded protein is CASSNTGATYEQYF.

This chain joins TRBV20-1 and TRBJ2-1; 11 nucleotides agree with TRBD2. V shed 6 bases and J 6 bases; nucleotides not matched to a gene: 7. This CDR3 contains 14 residues. Germline CDR1 is DFQATT and CDR2 is SNEGSKA (reference sequence). Here the CDR3 DNA reads TGCAGTGCCCTAACTAGCGGGAGTCTCAATGAGCAGTTCTTC. This encodes CSALTSGSLNEQFF.

This clonotype was seen once. The V and J genes are TRBV7-9 and TRBJ2-1; 9 bases agree with TRBD1. The CDR3 extends over 15 amino acids. Germline assignment: CDR1 SEHNR and CDR2 FQNEAQ (reference sequence). Trimming took 6 bases from V and 8 from J; bases not matched to a gene: 11. The CDR3 nucleotides are TGTGCCAGCAGTCCGGGACAGGGACTCCGCCATGAGCAGTTCTTC. As protein: CASSPGQGLRHEQFF.

This clonotype was seen only a few times. The chain has TRBV7-3 and TRBJ2-1; 13 positions agree with TRBD2. There are 19 residues in the CDR3. Germline CDR1 and CDR2: SGHTA and FQGTGA. Trimming removed 1 base from V and 3 bases from J; junction bases left unmatched: 9. The CDR3 loop is CASSLRPPGLAGDYNEQFF. Written as DNA, the CDR3 is TGTGCCAGCAGCTTAAGGCCCCCCGGACTAGCGGGAGACTACAATGAGCAGTTCTTC. Supplemented by reference TRBV7-3 and TRBJ2-1, the full variable domain reads GAGVSQTPSNKVTEKGKYVELRCDPISGHTALYWYRQSLGQGPEFLIYFQGTGAADDSGLPNDRFFAVRPEGSVSTLKIQRTERGDSAVYLCASSLRPPGLAGDYNEQFFGPGTRLTVL.

This chain joins TRBV7-2 and TRBJ2-7; no clear D. The CDR3 totals 12 residues. CDR1 is SGHTA, CDR2 FQGNSA, per germline. The V end was cut by 4 bases, the J end by 3 bases, with 7 bases between. The DNA of the CDR3 is TGTGCCAGCAGCTCTAATTTCTACGAGCAGTACTTC. Protein: CASSSNFYEQYF.

V gene TRBV27 combines with J gene TRBJ2-1, with 8 nucleotides matching TRBD1. The ends lost 5 bases at V and 1 base at J; junction bases unmatched: 13. The CDR3 runs to 18 residues. Germline V gene data show CDR1 as MNHEY and CDR2 as SMNVEV (reference sequence). The CDR3: CASSPLFTGGGSYNEQFF. Written as DNA, the CDR3 is TGTGCCAGCAGTCCTCTCTTTACAGGGGGAGGTTCCTACAATGAGCAGTTCTTC.

This clonotype was seen a few times. The gene calls are TRBV6-2 or TRBV6-3 and TRBJ2-1; D not certain. This CDR3 spans 13 amino acids. V dropped 8 bases and J dropped 4 bases, with 12 bases sitting between them. Germline loops: CDR1 MNHEY, CDR2 SVGEGT. The CDR3 DNA reads as TGTGCCAGCGGACCGCTCCTATACAATGAGCAGTTCTTC. This translates into CASGPLLYNEQFF.

This clonotype was picked up a small number of times. V gene TRBV28 combines with J gene TRBJ2-1; possibly TRBD2 for D (6 bases). V dropped 2 bases and J dropped 7 bases, with 15 bases sitting between them. CDR1 and CDR2 (germline): MDHEN, SYDVKM. The CDR3 covers 15 residues. For the CDR3, the DNA is TGTGCCAGCAGTTTAGGGGACTCCTCCTGGAATGAGCAGTTCTTC. Translated: CASSLGDSSWNEQFF.

J is TRBJ2-7 and V is TRBV27, with D perhaps TRBD1 (5 bases). This CDR3 comprises 14 residues. Germline CDR1 and CDR2: MNHEY and SMNVEV (reference sequence). With 5 bases removed from V and 3 bases from J, the gap between germline ends came to 14 bases. This chain's CDR3 is CASSQDIRGYEQYF. The CDR3 DNA follows: TGTGCCAGCAGTCAAGACATAAGGGGCTACGAGCAGTACTTC.

The chain links TRBV6-2 or TRBV6-3 to TRBJ2-1; 9 positions agree with TRBD1. The CDR3 consists of 13 residues. CDR1 MNHEY and CDR2 SVGEGT come from the germline V gene. V dropped 10 bases and J dropped 4; count of bases not matched to a gene: 5. CDR3 bases: TGTGCCACCGGGGACAGGGAATACAATGAGCAGTTCTTC. Translating it yields CATGDREYNEQFF.

This clonotype has a handful of counts. This rearrangement joins TRBV7-4 to TRBJ1-1, with D hard to call. Between the trimmed V and J ends, which lost 4 bases and 2 bases, there was a span of 14 bases. Per the germline V gene, CDR1 is SGHVT and CDR2 is SQSDAQ. The CDR3 sequence is 15 residues long. For the CDR3, the DNA is TGTGCCAGCAGCTCATACTTAGGGAGAAACACTGAAGCTTTCTTT. Its translation is CASSSYLGRNTEAFF.

This clonotype was detected only a few times. The chain employs TRBV7-8 and TRBJ1-2; D not certain. CDR1 is SGHVS, CDR2 FQNEAQ, per germline. This CDR3 region has 12 residues. V lost 5 bases to trimming and J lost 3 bases, with 7 bases between them. The CDR3: CASSPDDYGYTF. In DNA form, the CDR3 reads TGTGCCAGCAGCCCCGATGACTATGGCTACACCTTC.

In its sample, this clonotype was seen a few times. The rearrangement links TRBV7-9 to TRBJ1-4, with D tentatively TRBD1 (6 bases). V dropped 5 bases and J dropped 8 bases, with 15 bases sitting between them. Germline-derived CDR1 and CDR2 are SEHNR and FQNEAQ (reference sequence). CDR3 size: 14 residues. DNA of the CDR3: TGTGCCAGCAGCGCCGTACAGGGCTACGAAAAACTGTTTTTT. It translates to CASSAVQGYEKLFF.

The chain links TRBV6-6 to TRBJ2-1, with 8 bases matching TRBD2. With 6 bases clipped from V and 4 bases from J, the junction kept 5 bases outside the gene matches. CDR3 length: 14 amino acids. Germline values: CDR1 MNHNY, CDR2 SVGAGI (reference sequence). DNA of the CDR3: TGTGCCAGCAGCTTACTAGCGGAGTACAATGAGCAGTTCTTC. The encoded protein is CASSLLAEYNEQFF.